What follows are 5 T cell receptor beta chains derived from one specimen sequenced in a study of blood T cell repertoires in COVID-19 (dated by TCRdb to 2018 to 2021). Preparation of the library involved the immunoSEQ multiplex PCR assay. Entries here come from immuneACCESS through TCRdb and include only in-frame sequences with V and J called. Some clones fail to appear in such tables; in the studies checked, an unresolved V gene covers under half of the shortfall, and the cause of the remainder is unknown. This sample lists roughly 24,000 clones; around 90% were detected once. Around 29% of the sample belongs to the ten largest clones. Material: peripheral blood. Receptors originate from a woman in her 70s with active COVID-19.

This clone came up once. This sequence joins TRBV7-2 and TRBJ2-7, with TRBD2 identical over 8 bases. CDR1 is SGHTA and CDR2 is FQGNSA in the germline V gene. The CDR3 has 14 amino acids. V lost 2 bases to trimming and J lost 5 bases; unmatched junction nucleotides: 5. The CDR3 region has the DNA TGTGCCAGCAGCTTACGGGGGGGCGGCGACGAGCAGTACTTC. It is translated as CASSLRGGGDEQYF.

In the case of this clone: One end of the junction is discordant with germline, which a read error may explain. The V and J genes are TRBV12-3 or TRBV12-4 and TRBJ1-2; possibly TRBD1 for D (6 bases). The CDR3 contains 13 residues. The CDR3 DNA follows: TGTGCCAGCAAGAAATCTGGGACAAGTTACCCTCTCTTC. This gives the protein CASKKSGTSYPLF.

This clone appeared a single time. The chain employs TRBV5-1 and TRBJ2-5; TRBD1 agrees at 12 bases. Trimming cost V 4 bases and J 6 bases; bases outside gene matches: 10. Germline-derived CDR1 and CDR2 are SGHRS and YFSETQ. CDR3 size: 16 residues. CDR3 in DNA: TGCGCCAGCAGCCCAGGACGGGACAGGGGGCTTAAGACCCAGTACTTC. Protein product: CASSPGRDRGLKTQYF.

This chain joins TRBV29-1 and TRBJ2-7, with a tentative D call TRBD2 (6 bases). This CDR3 is 10 amino acids long. CDR1 and CDR2 from the germline V gene are SQVTM and ANQGSEA. Between the trimmed V and J ends, which lost 6 bases and 5 bases, there was a span of 8 bases. The CDR3: CSVWEDEQYF. Written as DNA, the CDR3 is TGCAGCGTATGGGAGGACGAGCAGTACTTC.

The chain uses TRBV24-1 and TRBJ2-3, with 7 nucleotides matching TRBD2. This CDR3 contains 14 residues. Germline trimming cut 9 bases from V and 0 bases from J; bases unmatched to any gene: 5. Looked up from germline, CDR1 is KGHDR and CDR2 is SFDVKD. CDR3 region: CATAAGYSTDTQYF. In DNA, the CDR3 is TGTGCCACCGCAGCGGGGTATAGCACAGATACGCAGTATTTT.